These 21 T cell receptor beta chains came from one sample sequenced in a study of T-cell memory formation after mild COVID-19. TCRdb re-derived calls from the 5' RACE reads in MiXCR, one entry per CDR3 protein. The table lists under 300,000 distinct CDR3 sequences, over 7% of them singletons, with about 22% in the top ten. Material: PBMCs or a T cell subset sorted from them (not recorded which). The receptors were gathered from a man younger than 35 who had mild COVID-19 (a few samples of this study predate the infection). Cell type and time point are not known.

The chain uses TRBV15 and TRBJ1-4, with D possibly matching TRBD1 (5 bases). Trimming took 9 bases from V and 1 from J, leaving 12 bases between them. CDR3 size: 14 residues. Germline CDR1 and CDR2: LNHNV and YYDKDF (reference sequence). CDR3 protein: CATTRDLTNEKLFF. The CDR3 DNA reads TGTGCCACTACCAGGGATCTAACTAATGAAAAACTGTTTTTT.

The chain recombines TRBV6-6 with TRBJ2-1; D gene uncertain. The CDR3 length is 11 residues. Germline CDR1 MNHNY, CDR2 SVGAGI (reference sequence). V shed 5 bases and J shed 10 bases, with 9 bases lying between them. CDR3 nucleotides: TGTGCCAGCAGTAGAGGAGAGGAGCAGTTCTTC. Amino acids: CASSRGEEQFF.

This clonotype was picked up a small number of times. The chain joins TRBV18 to TRBJ2-7; D not certain. Trimming took off 5 bases at V and 6 bases at J, with 14 bases between the two ends. Germline V gene sequence: CDR1 KGHSH, CDR2 LQKENI. The CDR3 is 13 amino acids. The CDR3 DNA follows: TGTGCCAGCTCAGCGGACCGTTCGGTCGAGCAGTACGTC. It is translated as CASSADRSVEQYV.

J is TRBJ1-2 and V is TRBV6-5; D is unclear. Trimming shortened V by 0 bases and J by 8 bases, and 13 bases separated the two germline ends. This CDR3 is 14 amino acids long. Germline CDR1 is MNHEY and CDR2 is SVGAGI. The CDR3 region has the DNA TGTGCCAGCAGTTACTCGAGCGGGTATCAGGGCTACACCTTC. This encodes CASSYSSGYQGYTF.

This clonotype was detected a few times. The gene calls are TRBV29-1 and TRBJ2-2; 7 bases are a match to TRBD1. The CDR3 has 14 amino acids. The junction had 6 bases not matched to a gene; V was cut back by 5 bases and J by 3 bases. The germline gives CDR1 SQVTM, CDR2 ANQGSEA. The CDR3 DNA follows: TGCAGCGTTACAGGGGCGACCGACACCGGGGAGCTGTTTTTT. It specifies CSVTGATDTGELFF.

This clonotype occurred many times. The rearrangement uses TRBV6-5 and TRBJ2-3; D perhaps matches TRBD2 (6 bases). The ends were cut back, 6 bases at V and 6 bases at J, with 13 bases in the middle. The germline V gene has CDR1 MNHEY and CDR2 SVGAGI. This CDR3 contains 13 residues. The CDR3 region is CASRTGGVDTQYF. The CDR3 DNA sequence: TGTGCCAGCAGGACCGGGGGAGTGGATACGCAGTATTTT.

The CDR3, as DNA: TGCAGCGTTGATACGTCAGGGAAGGGCGGCGGGTATGGCTACACCTTC. It translates to CSVDTSGKGGGYGYTF. J is TRBJ1-2 and V is TRBV29-1; D possibly corresponds to TRBD1 (5 bases). V was trimmed by 3 bases and J by 5 bases, leaving 22 bases between them. This CDR3 spans 16 amino acids. CDR1 and CDR2 (germline): SQVTM, ANQGSEA.

The rearrangement joins TRBV4-1 to TRBJ2-3; D is possibly TRBD1 (6 bases). The length of the CDR3 is 16 residues. The V end lost 1 base, the J end lost 2 bases, and 13 bases lay between the germline ends. Germline CDR1 is MGHRA and CDR2 is YSYEKL. The CDR3 sequence is CASSQGRGGNTDTQYF. The CDR3 DNA reads TGCGCCAGCAGCCAAGGCAGGGGTGGTAACACAGATACGCAGTATTTT.

There are many counts of this clonotype. The chain couples TRBV7-9 to TRBJ1-2, with a possible D match to TRBD1 (5 bases). Per germline, CDR1 SEHNR and CDR2 FQNEAQ (reference sequence). Between the trimmed V and J ends, which lost 4 bases and 1 base, there was a span of 19 bases. This CDR3 is 17 amino acids long. As DNA, the CDR3 is TGTGCCAGCAGCTCCCTGGGGCAGCTAAGTGTTAACTATGGCTACACCTTC. Its translation is CASSSLGQLSVNYGYTF.

In its sample, this clonotype was seen a few times. In DNA, the CDR3 is TGTGCCAGCAGTTTTCTTCTAGCGGCATCTAACACCGGGGAGCTGTTTTTT. Amino acid sequence: CASSFLLAASNTGELFF. The V gene is TRBV7-2, the J gene TRBJ2-2; TRBD2 aligns across 7 bases. Germline V gives CDR1 SGHTA, CDR2 FQGNSA. V was clipped by 6 bases and J by 2 bases; unmatched bases: 12. This CDR3 contains 17 residues.

The chain carries TRBV4-3 and TRBJ2-4, with 8 positions matching TRBD1. From germline, CDR1 is LGHNA and CDR2 YSLEER. This CDR3 contains 16 residues. The J segment lost 2 bases and the V segment lost 10 bases, leaving 13 bases of the junction unmatched. The CDR3 region is CATHNDRGRSKNIQYF. Written as DNA, the CDR3 is TGCGCCACCCACAATGACAGGGGCAGATCCAAAAACATTCAGTACTTC.

The chain recombines TRBV7-8 with TRBJ2-3; a possible D gene is TRBD2 (6 bases). V lost 2 bases to trimming and J lost 0 bases, with 15 bases between them. The CDR3 loop spans 17 amino acids. CDR1 is SGHVS and CDR2 is FQNEAQ in the germline V gene. CDR3 sequence reads: CASSLWGPGVSTDTQYF. The CDR3 DNA reads as TGTGCCAGCAGCTTATGGGGACCGGGAGTTAGCACAGATACGCAGTATTTT.

This clonotype has more than one count but fewer than ten. V and J are TRBV6-5 and TRBJ1-6; TRBD1 is a possible D gene (6 bases). CDR1 is MNHEY and CDR2 is SVGAGI in the germline V gene. V lost 9 bases to trimming and J lost 9 bases, with 24 bases between them. CDR3 length: 16 amino acids. The CDR3: CASTRARTVLSSPLHF. CDR3 DNA sequence: TGTGCCAGTACCCGAGCCCGGACAGTCCTGAGTTCACCCCTCCACTTT.

This clonotype has only a few counts. This chain uses TRBV5-1 with TRBJ2-7; the D gene is possibly TRBD2 (5 bases). Germline values: CDR1 SGHRS, CDR2 YFSETQ. The length of the CDR3 is 14 residues. Trimming removed 2 bases at V and 0 bases at J, with 9 bases between. In DNA form, the CDR3 reads TGCGCCAGCAGCTTCGTCGGGAACTCCTACGAGCAGTACTTC. It yields the protein CASSFVGNSYEQYF.

There are a few counts of this clonotype. The V and J genes are TRBV11-3 and TRBJ2-1, with TRBD1 identical over 7 bases. The ends lost 5 bases at V and 8 bases at J; junction bases unmatched: 6. The CDR3 extends over 13 amino acids. The V gene's germline CDR1 is SGHNT and CDR2 YENEEA. The CDR3 bases are TGTGCCAGCAGCCGTGACAGGGTCGATGAGCAGTTCTTC. It translates to CASSRDRVDEQFF.

At least ten counts were recorded for this clonotype. The chain carries TRBV5-1 and TRBJ2-3, with TRBD2 matching over 8 bases. The V and J ends lost 4 bases and 6 bases, in that order; junction bases with no gene match: 7. Germline loops: CDR1 SGHRS, CDR2 YFSETQ. The CDR3 extends over 14 amino acids. This chain's CDR3 is CASSPGGPSDTQYF. In nucleotides, the CDR3 is TGCGCCAGCAGCCCGGGGGGGCCGTCGGATACGCAGTATTTT.

J is TRBJ1-2 and V is TRBV6-5; 7 nucleotides match TRBD1. The germline V gene encodes CDR1 MNHEY and CDR2 SVGAGI. The V segment lost 2 bases and the J segment 7 bases; nucleotides outside the gene matches: 10. The length of the CDR3 is 15 residues. The CDR3, as DNA: TGTGCCAGCAGTTACAAGCCAGGGGGGTTGGGTGGCTACACCTTC. It codes for CASSYKPGGLGGYTF.

The CDR3 region has the DNA TGCGCCAGCAGCTTGATTCCAGAACACCAAGAGACCCAGTACTTC. It is translated as CASSLIPEHQETQYF. This chain links TRBV5-1 with TRBJ2-5; D is ambiguous. The germline CDR1 and CDR2 sequences are SGHRS and YFSETQ. V lost 1 base and J lost 0, with 10 bases in between. The CDR3 spans 15 residues.

The chain uses TRBV2 and TRBJ1-1; D call uncertain. The V gene's germline CDR1 is SNHLY and CDR2 FYNNEI. This CDR3 contains 13 residues. The germline V and J ends were trimmed by 7 bases and 0 bases, with 9 bases remaining between them. CDR3 sequence: CASNYDVNTEAFF. The CDR3 DNA sequence: TGTGCCAGCAATTATGACGTGAACACTGAAGCTTTCTTT.

This chain links TRBV14 with TRBJ1-1, with no clear D. With 4 bases removed from V and 3 bases from J, the gap between germline ends came to 9 bases. Germline-derived CDR1 and CDR2 are SGHDN and FVKESK. CDR3 length: 13 residues. CDR3 amino acids: CASSPRTDTEAFF. In nucleotides, the CDR3 is TGTGCCAGCAGCCCCCGGACGGACACTGAAGCTTTCTTT.

The chain couples TRBV4-3 to TRBJ1-1; D is uncertain. Germline V gives CDR1 LGHNA, CDR2 YSLEER. There are 16 residues in the CDR3. V was pared by 0 bases and J by 3 bases, with 14 bases between. The CDR3 DNA sequence: TGCGCCAGCAGCCAAGAGGGTAGTTATGGGGACACTGAAGCTTTCTTT. This sequence encodes CASSQEGSYGDTEAFF.